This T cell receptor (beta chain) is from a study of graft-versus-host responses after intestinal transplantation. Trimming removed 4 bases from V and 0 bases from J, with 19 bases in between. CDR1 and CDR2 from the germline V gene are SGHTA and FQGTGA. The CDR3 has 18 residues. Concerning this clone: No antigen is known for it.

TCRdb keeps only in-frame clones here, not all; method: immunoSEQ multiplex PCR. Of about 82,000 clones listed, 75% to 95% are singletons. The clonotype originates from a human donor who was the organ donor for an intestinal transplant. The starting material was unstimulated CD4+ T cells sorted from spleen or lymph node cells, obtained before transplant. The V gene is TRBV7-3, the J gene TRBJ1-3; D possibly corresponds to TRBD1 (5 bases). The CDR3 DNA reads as TGTGCCAGCAGCTCCTTCGTAGGGGTACTCCACTCTGGAAACACCATATATTTT. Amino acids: CASSSFVGVLHSGNTIYF.